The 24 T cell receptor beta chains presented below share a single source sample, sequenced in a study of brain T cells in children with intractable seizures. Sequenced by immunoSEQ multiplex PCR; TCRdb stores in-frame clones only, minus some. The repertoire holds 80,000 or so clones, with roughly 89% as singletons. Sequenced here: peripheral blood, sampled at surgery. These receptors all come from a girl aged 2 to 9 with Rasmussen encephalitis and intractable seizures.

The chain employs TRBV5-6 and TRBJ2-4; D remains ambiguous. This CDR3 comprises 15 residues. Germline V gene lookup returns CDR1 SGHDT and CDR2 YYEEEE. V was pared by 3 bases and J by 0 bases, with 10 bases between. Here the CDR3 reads CASSSRYLAKNIQYF. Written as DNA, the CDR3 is TGTGCCAGCAGCTCCCGTTACCTAGCCAAAAACATTCAGTACTTC.

CDR3 region: CATSRGQGGGQPQHF. CDR3 bases: TGTGCCACCAGCCGCGGACAGGGGGGTGGTCAGCCCCAGCATTTT. The V call is TRBV15, the J call TRBJ1-5, with 10 bases aligning to TRBD1. This CDR3 is built from 15 residues. Trimming at V came to 5 bases and at J to 6 bases, leaving 7 bases not matched to a gene. The germline gives CDR1 LNHNV, CDR2 YYDKDF (reference sequence).

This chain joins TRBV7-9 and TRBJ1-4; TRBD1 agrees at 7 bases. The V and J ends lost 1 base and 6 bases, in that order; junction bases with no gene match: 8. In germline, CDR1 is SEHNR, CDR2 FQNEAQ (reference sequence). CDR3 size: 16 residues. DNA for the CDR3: TGTGCCAGCAGCTTAGGTGGGGGACAGTCTTATGAAAAACTGTTTTTT. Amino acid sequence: CASSLGGGQSYEKLFF.

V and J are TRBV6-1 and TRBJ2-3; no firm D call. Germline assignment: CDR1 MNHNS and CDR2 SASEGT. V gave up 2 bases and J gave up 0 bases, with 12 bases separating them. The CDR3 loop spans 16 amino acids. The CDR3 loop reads CASSETPGASTDTQYF. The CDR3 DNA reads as TGTGCCAGCAGTGAAACCCCTGGTGCTAGCACAGATACGCAGTATTTT.

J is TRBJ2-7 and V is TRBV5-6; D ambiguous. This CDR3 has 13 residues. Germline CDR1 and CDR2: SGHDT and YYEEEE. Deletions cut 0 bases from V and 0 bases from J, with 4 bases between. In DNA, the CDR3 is TGTGCCAGCAGCTTGGGAAGCTCCTACGAGCAGTACTTC. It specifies CASSLGSSYEQYF. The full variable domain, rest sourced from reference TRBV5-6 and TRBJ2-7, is DAGVTQSPTHLIKTRGQQVTLRCSPKSGHDTVSWYQQALGQGPQFIFQYYEEEERQRGNFPDRFSGHQFPNYSSELNVNALLLGDSALYLCASSLGSSYEQYFGPGTRLTVT.

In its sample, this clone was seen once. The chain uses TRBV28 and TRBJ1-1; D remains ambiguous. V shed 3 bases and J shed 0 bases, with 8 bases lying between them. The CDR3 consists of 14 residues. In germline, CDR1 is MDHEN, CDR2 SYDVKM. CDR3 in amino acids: CASSFKGLNTEAFF. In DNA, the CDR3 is TGTGCCAGCAGTTTTAAGGGTCTGAACACTGAAGCTTTCTTT.

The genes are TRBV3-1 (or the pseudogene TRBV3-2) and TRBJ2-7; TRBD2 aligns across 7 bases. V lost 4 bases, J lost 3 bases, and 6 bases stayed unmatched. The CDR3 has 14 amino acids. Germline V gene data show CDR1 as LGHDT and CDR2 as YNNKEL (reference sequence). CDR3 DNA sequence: TGTGCCAGCAGCCCCCTCGGCGGGGGCTACGAGCAGTACTTC. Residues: CASSPLGGGYEQYF.

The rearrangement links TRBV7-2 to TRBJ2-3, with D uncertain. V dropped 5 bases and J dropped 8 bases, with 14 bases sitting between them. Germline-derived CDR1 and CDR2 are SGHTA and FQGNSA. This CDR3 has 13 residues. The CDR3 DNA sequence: TGTGCCAGCAGCGCTCCTGACACGGGTACGCAGTATTTT. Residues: CASSAPDTGTQYF.

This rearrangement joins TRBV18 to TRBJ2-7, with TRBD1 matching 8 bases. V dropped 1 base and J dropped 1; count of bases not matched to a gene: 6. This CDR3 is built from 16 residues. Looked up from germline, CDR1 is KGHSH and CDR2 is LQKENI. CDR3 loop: CASSPRRDRFSYEQYF. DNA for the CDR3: TGTGCCAGCTCACCACGTCGGGACAGGTTTTCCTACGAGCAGTACTTC.

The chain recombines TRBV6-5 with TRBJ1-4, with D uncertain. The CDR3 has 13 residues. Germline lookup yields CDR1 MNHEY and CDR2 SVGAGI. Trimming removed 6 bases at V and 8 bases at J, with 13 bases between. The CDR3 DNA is TGTGCCAGCAGCCGGGGAGTCGGAGAAAAACTGTTTTTT. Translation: CASSRGVGEKLFF.

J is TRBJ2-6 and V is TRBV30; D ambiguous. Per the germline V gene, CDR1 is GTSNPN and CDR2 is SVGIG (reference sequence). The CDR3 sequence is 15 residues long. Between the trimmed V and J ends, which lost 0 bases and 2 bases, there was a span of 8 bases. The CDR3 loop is CAWSVVSAGANVLTF. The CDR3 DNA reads TGTGCCTGGAGTGTAGTGTCCGCTGGGGCCAACGTCCTGACTTTC.

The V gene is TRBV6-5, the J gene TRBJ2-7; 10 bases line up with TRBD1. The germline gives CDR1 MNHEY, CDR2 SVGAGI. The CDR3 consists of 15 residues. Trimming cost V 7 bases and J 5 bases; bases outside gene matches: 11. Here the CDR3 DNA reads TGTGCCAGCACAGACAGGGGGCGAATCAACCACGAGCAGTACTTC. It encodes CASTDRGRINHEQYF.

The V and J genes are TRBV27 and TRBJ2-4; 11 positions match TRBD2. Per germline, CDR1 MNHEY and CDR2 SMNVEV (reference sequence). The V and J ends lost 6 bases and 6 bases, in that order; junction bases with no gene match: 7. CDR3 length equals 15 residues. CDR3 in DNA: TGTGCCAGCAGCCATCTAGCGGGAGGTGCAAACATTCAGTACTTC. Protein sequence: CASSHLAGGANIQYF.

The CDR3 protein is CASSMYSNYGYTF. In DNA form, the CDR3 reads TGTGCCAGTAGTATGTACAGTAACTATGGCTACACCTTC. The chain combines TRBV19 with TRBJ1-2, with unresolved D. Germline V gene sequence: CDR1 LNHDA, CDR2 SQIVND (reference sequence). The CDR3 sequence is 13 residues long. Between the trimmed V and J ends, which lost 3 bases and 1 base, there was a span of 6 bases.

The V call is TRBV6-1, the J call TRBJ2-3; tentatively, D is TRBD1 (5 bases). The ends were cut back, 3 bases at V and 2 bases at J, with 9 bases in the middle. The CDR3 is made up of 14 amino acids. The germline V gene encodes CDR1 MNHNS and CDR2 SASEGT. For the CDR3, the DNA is TGTGCCAGCAGTGACAGGGAATTCACAGATACGCAGTATTTT. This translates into CASSDREFTDTQYF.

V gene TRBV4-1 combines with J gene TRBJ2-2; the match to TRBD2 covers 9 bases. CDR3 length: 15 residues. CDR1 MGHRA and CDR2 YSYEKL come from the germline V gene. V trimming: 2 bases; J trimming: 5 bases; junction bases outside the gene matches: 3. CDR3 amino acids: CASSQRAGGTGELFF. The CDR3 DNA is TGCGCCAGCAGCCAACGGGCGGGAGGGACCGGGGAGCTGTTTTTT.

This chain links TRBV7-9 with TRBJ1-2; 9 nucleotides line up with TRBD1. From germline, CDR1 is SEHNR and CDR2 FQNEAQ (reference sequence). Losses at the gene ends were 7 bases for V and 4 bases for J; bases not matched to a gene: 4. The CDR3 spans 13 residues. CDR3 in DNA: TGTGCCAGCACAACAGGGGGCAGCTATGGCTACACCTTC. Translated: CASTTGGSYGYTF.

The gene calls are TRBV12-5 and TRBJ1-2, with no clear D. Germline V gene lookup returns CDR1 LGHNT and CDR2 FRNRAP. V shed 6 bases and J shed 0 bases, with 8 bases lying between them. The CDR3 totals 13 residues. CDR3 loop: CASGLKTNYGYTF. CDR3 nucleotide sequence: TGTGCTAGTGGGCTAAAGACTAACTATGGCTACACCTTC.

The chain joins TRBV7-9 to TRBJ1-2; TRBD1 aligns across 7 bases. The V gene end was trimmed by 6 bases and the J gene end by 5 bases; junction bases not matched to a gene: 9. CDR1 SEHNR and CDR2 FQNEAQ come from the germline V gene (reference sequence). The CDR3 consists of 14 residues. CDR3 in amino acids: CASSRDREGYGYTF. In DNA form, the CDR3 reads TGTGCCAGCAGTCGAGACAGGGAAGGGTATGGCTACACCTTC. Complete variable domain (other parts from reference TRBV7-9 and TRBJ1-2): DTGVSQNPRHKITKRGQNVTFRCDPISEHNRLYWYRQTLGQGPEFLTYFQNEAQLEKSRLLSDRFSAERPKGSFSTLEIQRTEQGDSAMYLCASSRDREGYGYTFGSGTRLTVV.

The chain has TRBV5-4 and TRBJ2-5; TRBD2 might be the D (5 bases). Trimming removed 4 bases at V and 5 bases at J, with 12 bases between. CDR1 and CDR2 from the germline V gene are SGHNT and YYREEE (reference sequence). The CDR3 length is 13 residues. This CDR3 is CASSQLGKETQYF. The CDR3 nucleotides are TGTGCCAGCAGCCAACTAGGGAAGGAGACCCAGTACTTC. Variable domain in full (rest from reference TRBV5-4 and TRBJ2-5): ETGVTQSPTHLIKTRGQQVTLRCSSQSGHNTVSWYQQALGQGPQFIFQYYREEENGRGNFPPRFSGLQFPNYSSELNVNALELDDSALYLCASSQLGKETQYFGPGTRLLVL.

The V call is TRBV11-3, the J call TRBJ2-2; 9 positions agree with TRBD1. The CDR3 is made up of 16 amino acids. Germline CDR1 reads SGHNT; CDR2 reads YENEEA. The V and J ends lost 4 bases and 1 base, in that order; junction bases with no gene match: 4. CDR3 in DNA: TGTGCCAGCAGCTCCCGGACAGGGGTGAACACCGGGGAGCTGTTTTTT. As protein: CASSSRTGVNTGELFF.

The CDR3 DNA sequence: TGTGCCAGCAGCCTCTCGGACACTAACTATGGCTACACCTTC. Residues: CASSLSDTNYGYTF. The chain carries TRBV5-6 and TRBJ1-2; tentative D call: TRBD1 (5 bases). CDR3 length: 14 amino acids. V lost 4 bases to trimming and J lost 0 bases, with 10 bases between them. Germline-derived CDR1 and CDR2 are SGHDT and YYEEEE.

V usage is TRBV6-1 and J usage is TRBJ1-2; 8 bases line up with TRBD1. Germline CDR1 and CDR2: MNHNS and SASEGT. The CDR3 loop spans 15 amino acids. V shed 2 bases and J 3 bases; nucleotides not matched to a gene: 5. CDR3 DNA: TGTGCCAGCAGTGAAAAAAGGGACAGGTACTATGGCTACACCTTC. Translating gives CASSEKRDRYYGYTF.

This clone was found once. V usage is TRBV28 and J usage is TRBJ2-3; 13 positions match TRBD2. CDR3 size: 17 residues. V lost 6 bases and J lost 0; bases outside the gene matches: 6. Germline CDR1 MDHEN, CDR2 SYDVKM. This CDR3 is CASSNPGLAGSTDTQYF. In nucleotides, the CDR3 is TGTGCCAGCAGCAACCCGGGACTAGCGGGGAGCACAGATACGCAGTATTTT.